These 3 T cell receptor beta chains were sequenced from one sample in a study of T-cell reconstitution after alpha-beta-depleted transplantation in children. Unique molecular identifiers were built into the TCRbeta library. Each CDR3 protein is one row after TCRdb ran MiXCR on the PCR reads. The sample records around 450,000 distinct CDR3 sequences, 43% being singletons. Material: PBMCs, obtained before TCRalphabeta/CD19-depleted stem cell transplant. The source of these receptors is a girl aged 2 to 10 with aplastic anemia, due to receive a stem cell transplant.

In DNA, the CDR3 is TGTGCCAGCAGCTTTAAGGCGAAGCCAGATACGCAGTATTTT. It specifies CASSFKAKPDTQYF. The chain joins TRBV7-6 to TRBJ2-3; unclear D gene. This CDR3 has 14 amino acids. Germline CDR1 is SGHVS and CDR2 is FNYEAQ. The V gene lost 3 bases and the J gene lost 4 bases, with 11 bases spanning the gap.

Comments on this clonotype: This may come from a read error, since a much larger clone is one base off. This sequence joins TRBV20-1 and TRBJ1-3, with TRBD1 matching 7 bases. The CDR3 is 14 residues long. Per the germline V gene, CDR1 is DFQATT and CDR2 is SNEGSKA (reference sequence). Unmatched junction bases numbered 10, after V lost 7 bases and J lost 4 bases. CDR3 nucleotide sequence: TGCAGTGATTTACAGGGGATAGAGGGAAACACCATATATTTT. The encoded protein is CSDLQGIEGNTIYF.

This clonotype appeared many times. J is TRBJ2-1 and V is TRBV6-1, with a tentative D call TRBD1 (7 bases). Germline V lookup: CDR1 MNHNS, CDR2 SASEGT. The CDR3 is 16 residues long. Trimming took 6 bases from V and 5 from J, leaving 20 bases between them. The CDR3 DNA reads as TGTGCCAGCAGGGACTTGGCAGGGGGGTCACACAATGAGCAGTTCTTC. It encodes CASRDLAGGSHNEQFF.